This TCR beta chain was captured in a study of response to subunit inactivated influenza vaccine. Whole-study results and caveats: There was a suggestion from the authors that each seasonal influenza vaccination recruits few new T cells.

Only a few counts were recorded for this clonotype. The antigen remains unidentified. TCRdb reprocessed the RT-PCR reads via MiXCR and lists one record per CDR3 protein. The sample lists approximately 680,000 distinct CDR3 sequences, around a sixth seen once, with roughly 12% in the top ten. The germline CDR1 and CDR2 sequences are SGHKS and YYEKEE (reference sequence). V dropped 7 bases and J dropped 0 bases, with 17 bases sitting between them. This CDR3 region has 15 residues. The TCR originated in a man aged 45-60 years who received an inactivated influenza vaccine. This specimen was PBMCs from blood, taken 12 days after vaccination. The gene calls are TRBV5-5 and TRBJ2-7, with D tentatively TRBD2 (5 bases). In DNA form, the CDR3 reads TGTGCCAGCTGCCGGACTCACCCAAGCTCCTACGAGCAGTACTTC. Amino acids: CASCRTHPSSYEQYF.